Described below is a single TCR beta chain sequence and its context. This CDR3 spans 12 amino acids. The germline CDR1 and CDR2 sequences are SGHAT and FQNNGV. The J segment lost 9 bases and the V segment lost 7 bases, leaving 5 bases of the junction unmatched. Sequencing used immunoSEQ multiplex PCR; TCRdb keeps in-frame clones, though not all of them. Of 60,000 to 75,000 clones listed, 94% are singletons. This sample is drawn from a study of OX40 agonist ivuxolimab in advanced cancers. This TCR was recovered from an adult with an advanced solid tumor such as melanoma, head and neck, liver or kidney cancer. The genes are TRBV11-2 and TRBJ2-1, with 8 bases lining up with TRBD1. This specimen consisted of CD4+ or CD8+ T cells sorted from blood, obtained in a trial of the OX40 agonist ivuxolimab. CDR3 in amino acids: CASTWTGREQFF. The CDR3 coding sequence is TGTGCCAGCACCTGGACAGGGCGTGAGCAGTTCTTC. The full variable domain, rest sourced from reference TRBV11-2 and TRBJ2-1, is EAGVAQSPRYKIIEKRQSVAFWCNPISGHATLYWYQQILGQGPKLLIQFQNNGVVDDSQLPKDRFSAERLKGVDSTLKIQPAKLEDSAVYLCASTWTGREQFFGPGTRLTVL.